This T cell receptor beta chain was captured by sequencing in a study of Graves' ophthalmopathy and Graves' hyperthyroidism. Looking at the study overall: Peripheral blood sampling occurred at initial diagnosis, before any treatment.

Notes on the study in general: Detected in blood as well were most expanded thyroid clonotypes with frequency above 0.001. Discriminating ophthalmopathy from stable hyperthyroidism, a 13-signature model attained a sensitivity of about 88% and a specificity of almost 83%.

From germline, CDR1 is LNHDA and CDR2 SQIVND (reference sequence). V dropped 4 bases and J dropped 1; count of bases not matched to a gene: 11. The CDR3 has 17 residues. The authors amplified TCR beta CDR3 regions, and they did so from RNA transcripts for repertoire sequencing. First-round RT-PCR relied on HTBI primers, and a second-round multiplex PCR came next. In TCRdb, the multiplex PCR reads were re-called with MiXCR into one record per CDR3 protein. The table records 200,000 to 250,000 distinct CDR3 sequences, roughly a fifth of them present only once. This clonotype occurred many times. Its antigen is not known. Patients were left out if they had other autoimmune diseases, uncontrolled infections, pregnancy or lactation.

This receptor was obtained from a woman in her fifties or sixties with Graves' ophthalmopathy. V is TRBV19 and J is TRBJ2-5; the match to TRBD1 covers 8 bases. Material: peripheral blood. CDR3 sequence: CASSTLQGGRLQETQYF. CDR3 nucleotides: TGTGCCAGTAGTACACTACAGGGGGGCCGCCTCCAAGAGACCCAGTACTTC. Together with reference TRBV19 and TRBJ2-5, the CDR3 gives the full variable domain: DGGITQSPKYLFRKEGQNVTLSCEQNLNHDAMYWYRQDPGQGLRLIYYSQIVNDFQKGDIAEGYSVSREKKESFPLTVTSAQKNPTAFYLCASSTLQGGRLQETQYFGPGTRLLVL.